This TCR beta chain is drawn from a study of blood T cell repertoires in COVID-19. Study at large: There were acute and convalescent COVID-19 samples, and they came from the United States, Italy and Spain. Sources were T cells, B-cell-depleted T cells, or PBMCs; the material itself was cDNA or gDNA.

Methods used by the authors: By means of reference gene primer amplification, nucleated cell counts were estimated. Clones were read by immunoSEQ multiplex PCR, and TCRdb kept only the in-frame ones, dropping some. V, J and clone size reflect that table, while D and trimming were determined from the DNA. This table holds 40,000 or so clones, approximately 93% found once. This clone has only a few counts. V lost 4 bases and J 3 bases, leaving 13 bases between the germline ends. Germline V CDR1 and CDR2: MGHRA, YSYEKL. This CDR3 spans 16 amino acids. This chain links TRBV4-1 with TRBJ1-6; TRBD1 is a possible D gene (6 bases). The sequencing sample was made of peripheral blood. The clonotype comes from a man aged 45-65 years with active COVID-19. The CDR3 reads CASSRTQGNYNSPLHF. The CDR3 DNA follows: TGCGCCAGCAGCCGAACTCAGGGGAACTATAATTCACCCCTCCACTTT.